A single sample is the source of the 22 T cell receptor beta chains below, sequenced in a study of cytomegalovirus exposure and HLA in healthy donors. With 60 Vbeta and 13 Jbeta primers, the PCR was carried out. This table comes from immunoSEQ multiplex PCR, and its TCRdb copy is limited to in-frame clones, with some not included. The sample consists of about 150,000 clones, around two thirds of them appearing once. The sequenced material came from PBMCs. These receptors were obtained from a young man in good health and CMV-seropositive.

This sequence joins TRBV5-4 and TRBJ2-7, with TRBD2 matching over 8 bases. The V and J ends lost 1 base and 1 base, in that order; junction bases with no gene match: 16. This CDR3 is 19 amino acids long. Germline CDR1 is SGHNT and CDR2 is YYREEE (reference sequence). The CDR3 protein is CASSLWGMVREDGSYEQYF. The DNA for the CDR3 is TGTGCCAGCAGCTTGTGGGGAATGGTGCGGGAGGATGGTTCCTACGAGCAGTACTTC. Variable domain in full (rest from reference TRBV5-4 and TRBJ2-7): ETGVTQSPTHLIKTRGQQVTLRCSSQSGHNTVSWYQQALGQGPQFIFQYYREEENGRGNFPPRFSGLQFPNYSSELNVNALELDDSALYLCASSLWGMVREDGSYEQYFGPGTRLTVT.

J is TRBJ1-2 and V is TRBV7-3; D unresolved. Germline V CDR1 and CDR2: SGHTA, FQGTGA. The CDR3 runs to 15 residues. V was pared by 6 bases and J by 2 bases, with 16 bases between. This CDR3 reads CASSMGSQLNYGYTF. CDR3 nucleotide sequence: TGTGCCAGCAGTATGGGGAGCCAATTGAACTATGGCTACACCTTC.

V is TRBV28 and J is TRBJ1-6; D may be TRBD1 (6 bases). V was pared by 5 bases and J by 8 bases, with 10 bases between. There are 13 residues in the CDR3. The germline gives CDR1 MDHEN, CDR2 SYDVKM. The DNA of the CDR3 is TGTGCCAGCAGTACAGGGAACTATTCACCCCTCCACTTT. This sequence encodes CASSTGNYSPLHF.

The rearrangement uses TRBV4-1 and TRBJ2-5, with 7 bases lining up with TRBD2. J was trimmed by 4 bases and V by 0 bases; bases with no gene match: 5. The CDR3 spans 15 residues. Germline V gene data show CDR1 as MGHRA and CDR2 as YSYEKL. CDR3 DNA sequence: TGCGCCAGCAGCCAAGACATCCGCGGGAGAGAGACCCAGTACTTC. This codes for CASSQDIRGRETQYF.

The chain is built from TRBV19 and TRBJ2-5; D possibly corresponds to TRBD2 (5 bases). CDR3 length equals 14 residues. Between the trimmed V and J ends, which lost 4 bases and 5 bases, there was a span of 14 bases. From germline, CDR1 is LNHDA and CDR2 SQIVND (reference sequence). CDR3 coding DNA: TGTGCCAGTAGTAAGGGCGCTGGGGAGGAGACCCAGTACTTC. It yields the protein CASSKGAGEETQYF. Looking up the rest from reference TRBV19 and TRBJ2-5 gives the full variable domain: DGGITQSPKYLFRKEGQNVTLSCEQNLNHDAMYWYRQDPGQGLRLIYYSQIVNDFQKGDIAEGYSVSREKKESFPLTVTSAQKNPTAFYLCASSKGAGEETQYFGPGTRLLVL.

This chain uses TRBV5-1 with TRBJ1-2; D is unclear. V was trimmed by 0 bases and J by 14 bases, leaving 11 bases between them. The CDR3 sequence is 11 residues long. CDR1 and CDR2 from the germline V gene are SGHRS and YFSETQ. CDR3 in DNA: TGCGCCAGCAGCTTGGAAACGGACTGGACCTTC. It is translated as CASSLETDWTF.

Only a few counts were recorded for this clone. The rearrangement joins TRBV18 to TRBJ2-3; D is undetermined. Looked up from germline, CDR1 is KGHSH and CDR2 is LQKENI. CDR3 size: 12 residues. V was clipped by 3 bases and J by 5 bases, with 6 bases between them. The CDR3 DNA reads as TGTGCCAGCTCACCGGGCCGAGATACGCAGTATTTT. It specifies CASSPGRDTQYF.

The chain is built from TRBV6-6 and TRBJ2-7, with 7 bases identical to TRBD1. Germline loops: CDR1 MNHNY, CDR2 SVGAGI (reference sequence). The CDR3 is 14 amino acids. V was pared by 6 bases and J by 3 bases, with 8 bases of the junction left unmatched. CDR3 region: CASRQGQMNYEQYF. CDR3 sequence (DNA): TGTGCCAGCAGACAGGGACAGATGAACTACGAGCAGTACTTC.

The rearrangement joins TRBV5-1 to TRBJ2-7, with D perhaps TRBD1 (6 bases). The CDR3 covers 13 residues. Trimming pared 4 bases from V and 5 bases from J, leaving 13 bases between. Looked up from germline, CDR1 is SGHRS and CDR2 is YFSETQ. CDR3 protein: CASSSSRGDEQYF. CDR3 nucleotide sequence: TGCGCCAGCAGCAGCTCCAGGGGCGACGAGCAGTACTTC.

The chain links TRBV27 to TRBJ2-4; tentative D call: TRBD1 (6 bases). CDR3 size: 16 residues. Per germline, CDR1 MNHEY and CDR2 SMNVEV (reference sequence). Trimming removed 3 bases at V and 8 bases at J, with 20 bases between. The CDR3 nucleotides are TGTGCCAGCAGTTTCTCACTGGGAACAGGGTATTACATTCAGTACTTC. Amino acid sequence: CASSFSLGTGYYIQYF.

The chain is built from TRBV27 and TRBJ1-2, with D possibly being TRBD1 (6 bases). The CDR3 extends over 15 amino acids. Per the germline V gene, CDR1 is MNHEY and CDR2 is SMNVEV (reference sequence). With 4 bases removed from V and 5 bases from J, the gap between germline ends came to 17 bases. The CDR3 DNA reads as TGTGCCAGCAGTTCCTTCGGACAGTCTTTGTATGGCTACACCTTC. Its translation: CASSSFGQSLYGYTF.

The V and J genes are TRBV27 and TRBJ2-3; D ambiguous. This CDR3 has 13 amino acids. The germline V gene has CDR1 MNHEY and CDR2 SMNVEV (reference sequence). V was shortened by 5 bases and J by 10 bases, with 16 bases between the two germline ends. The CDR3 region has the DNA TGTGCCAGCAGTCCCTCGTACACCCCCGCGCAGTATTTT. Protein: CASSPSYTPAQYF.

The CDR3 reads CASSDRTGGVNTEAFF. The CDR3 nucleotides are TGCGCCAGCAGCGATCGGACAGGGGGCGTGAACACTGAAGCTTTCTTT. The V and J genes are TRBV5-1 and TRBJ1-1; the match to TRBD1 covers 11 bases. Germline V gene lookup returns CDR1 SGHRS and CDR2 YFSETQ. The CDR3 loop spans 16 amino acids. V gave up 4 bases and J gave up 0 bases; unmatched junction bases: 5.

This clone was observed once. This chain joins TRBV19 and TRBJ1-2; 7 nucleotides line up with TRBD1. V lost 5 bases, J lost 2 bases, and 14 bases stayed unmatched. The germline gives CDR1 LNHDA, CDR2 SQIVND (reference sequence). The CDR3 is 17 residues long. This CDR3 reads CASSSTGKLAGNYGYTF. The CDR3 DNA sequence: TGTGCCAGTAGTTCGACAGGGAAATTGGCCGGGAACTATGGCTACACCTTC.

The rearrangement uses TRBV7-2 and TRBJ2-3; 12 bases align to TRBD2. CDR1 SGHTA and CDR2 FQGNSA come from the germline V gene. The CDR3 totals 15 residues. V was pared by 7 bases and J by 10 bases, with 12 bases of the junction left unmatched. CDR3 sequence reads: CASTPSGRADNAQYF. CDR3 coding DNA: TGTGCCAGCACTCCTAGCGGGAGGGCAGATAACGCGCAGTATTTT.

J is TRBJ2-5 and V is TRBV5-1, with 10 positions matching TRBD1. CDR1 and CDR2 (germline): SGHRS, YFSETQ. CDR3 length equals 17 residues. J was trimmed by 5 bases and V by 4 bases; bases with no gene match: 14. DNA for the CDR3: TGCGCCAGCAGCACGGGACAGGGGAGAAGCTATATGGAGACCCAGTACTTC. Translated, it gives CASSTGQGRSYMETQYF.

The V call is TRBV19, the J call TRBJ2-6; D is perhaps TRBD1 (6 bases). Trimming cost V 3 bases and J 0 bases, with 15 bases left between them. This CDR3 comprises 18 residues. Germline CDR1 is LNHDA and CDR2 is SQIVND (reference sequence). Here the CDR3 DNA reads TGTGCCAGTAGTATCAACCCCGGGACATTCTCTGGGGCCAACGTCCTGACTTTC. Its protein product is CASSINPGTFSGANVLTF.

This chain joins TRBV9 and TRBJ1-2; D is undetermined. V was cut by 0 bases and J by 8 bases, with 17 bases left in between. The CDR3 has 15 amino acids. In germline, CDR1 is SGDLS, CDR2 YYNGEE. The CDR3 here is CASSVGAIDGMGYTF. The CDR3 nucleotides are TGTGCCAGCAGCGTAGGGGCAATAGACGGCATGGGCTACACCTTC.

V and J are TRBV9 and TRBJ2-5; perhaps TRBD1 as D (5 bases). This CDR3 is built from 17 residues. V shed 4 bases and J shed 0 bases, with 19 bases lying between them. The germline gives CDR1 SGDLS, CDR2 YYNGEE. CDR3 DNA: TGTGCCAGCAGCACACGTCCGGACAACGAACACCAAGAGACCCAGTACTTC. Its protein product is CASSTRPDNEHQETQYF.

The sample holds a few counts of this clone. The chain links TRBV5-1 to TRBJ1-1; D gene uncertain. The V gene lost 0 bases and the J gene lost 14 bases, with 11 bases spanning the gap. Per the germline V gene, CDR1 is SGHRS and CDR2 is YFSETQ. The CDR3 runs 11 residues. The CDR3 DNA sequence: TGCGCCAGCAGCTTGGACAGCCAACGCTTCTTT. Amino acid sequence: CASSLDSQRFF.

The V call is TRBV6-4, the J call TRBJ2-2; TRBD2 matches at 10 bases. The CDR3 length is 14 residues. The germline CDR1 and CDR2 sequences are MRHNA and SNTAGT. Trimming removed 4 bases from V and 4 bases from J; junction bases left unmatched: 0. Here the CDR3 reads CASSASGSTGELFF. The DNA of the CDR3 is TGTGCCAGCAGTGCTAGCGGGAGCACCGGGGAGCTGTTTTTT.

In this sample, this clone turned up once. In DNA, the CDR3 is TGTGCCAGCAGCGTCGTTGACTATCAAAGCTCCTACAATGAGCAGTTCTTC. It is translated as CASSVVDYQSSYNEQFF. The chain recombines TRBV9 with TRBJ2-1; TRBD2 is a possible D gene (5 bases). Germline V lookup: CDR1 SGDLS, CDR2 YYNGEE. V lost 2 bases, J lost 0 bases, and 15 bases lay in between. This CDR3 has 17 residues.